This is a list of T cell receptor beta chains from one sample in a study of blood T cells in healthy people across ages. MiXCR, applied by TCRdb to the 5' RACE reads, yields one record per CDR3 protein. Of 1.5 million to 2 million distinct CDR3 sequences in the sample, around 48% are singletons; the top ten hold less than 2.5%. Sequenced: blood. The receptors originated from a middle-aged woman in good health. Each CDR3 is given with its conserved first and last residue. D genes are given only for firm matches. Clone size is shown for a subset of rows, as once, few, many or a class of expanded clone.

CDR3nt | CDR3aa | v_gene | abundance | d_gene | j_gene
TGTGCCAGCAGTCGCCAGCAATCCTACGAGCAGTACTTC | CASSRQQSYEQYF | TRBV3-1 | few | - | TRBJ2-7
TGTGCCAGCAGCTTAAACATAGCGGGGGGTTCAAAATACAATGAGCAGTTCTTC | CASSLNIAGGSKYNEQFF | TRBV6-5 | once | TRBD2 | TRBJ2-1
TGTGCCAGCAGTCCTAACACCCACAATGAGCAGTTCTTC | CASSPNTHNEQFF | TRBV2 | - | - | TRBJ2-1
TGTGCCAGCAGCCAAGATACAGTAAGGAACATTCAGTACTTC | CASSQDTVRNIQYF | TRBV3-1 | few | - | TRBJ2-4
TGTGCCAGCAGCTTAGGACGACAGGGACTCACAGATACGCAGTATTTT | CASSLGRQGLTDTQYF | TRBV7-2 | - | - | TRBJ2-3
TGTGCCAGCAGTGAGCCGGGACTGAGCACAGATACGCAGTATTTT | CASSEPGLSTDTQYF | TRBV6-5 | - | - | TRBJ2-3
TGCAGTTCCCTTAGCGGGGGCCCCTACAATGAGCAGTTCTTC | CSSLSGGPYNEQFF | TRBV20-1 | - | TRBD2 | TRBJ2-1
TGTGCCAGCAGCTTAGGGGGGTTCCGTGTTCCGGGTTACGAGACCCAGTACTTC | CASSLGGFRVPGYETQYF | TRBV7-2 | few | - | TRBJ2-5
TGCAGTGCTAGAGCTACGGGGGGCCGGGAGACCCAGTACTTC | CSARATGGRETQYF | TRBV20-1 | - | - | TRBJ2-5
TGTGCCAGCAGCGTAGGACCAGCGGGGAACAATGAGCAGTTCTTC | CASSVGPAGNNEQFF | TRBV9 | - | TRBD2 | TRBJ2-1
TGTGCCAGCATCCCGGCAGGGGGCAACTACGAGCAGTACTTC | CASIPAGGNYEQYF | TRBV7-8 | - | TRBD1 | TRBJ2-7
TGCAGTGCTAGCCTCGGGACAGGAGCCTCCTACGAGCAGTACTTC | CSASLGTGASYEQYF | TRBV20-1 | - | TRBD1 | TRBJ2-7
TGCGCCAGCAGCCGCACTGGGGGGGGGAACACCGGGGAGCTGTTTTTT | CASSRTGGGNTGELFF | TRBV4-3 | - | TRBD2 | TRBJ2-2
TGTGCCAGCAGCGTAGAATCTCCAGGGGTCGGTGGCTACACCTTC | CASSVESPGVGGYTF | TRBV9 | - | - | TRBJ1-2
TGTGCTAGTGGTCCTAACCCCGGGACACGGCTAGACAATGAGCAGTTCTTC | CASGPNPGTRLDNEQFF | TRBV12-5 | - | - | TRBJ2-1
TGCAGTGCCCAATCGACCCCGGACAGAGGCCACACCTTC | CSAQSTPDRGHTF | TRBV20-1 | - | - | TRBJ1-2
TGTGCCAGCAGCGCGTCACTAGCGGGGGGCGTGAGCTCCTACGAGCAGTACTTC | CASSASLAGGVSSYEQYF | TRBV7-9 | few | TRBD2 | TRBJ2-7
TGCGCCAGCAGCGGGGCACCCCTGTCCTACAATGAGCAGTTCTTC | CASSGAPLSYNEQFF | TRBV5-1 | - | - | TRBJ2-1
TGTGCCAGCAGGGGGCTGGATAGGGGTACAGATACGCAGTATTTT | CASRGLDRGTDTQYF | TRBV7-9 | - | - | TRBJ2-3
TGTGCCAGCAGCCAAGATCGACAGGGTAAAAACATTCAGTACTTC | CASSQDRQGKNIQYF | TRBV4-2 | - | TRBD1 | TRBJ2-4
TGCGCCAGCAGCCAAGATTTGGACCTATACAATGAGCAGTTCTTC | CASSQDLDLYNEQFF | TRBV4-1 | - | - | TRBJ2-1
TGCAGTGCTAGAGATCTGAGCGGGGGGTTGCGGTATTTT | CSARDLSGGLRYF | TRBV20-1 | - | TRBD2 | TRBJ2-3
TGTGCCAGCAGTAACCTCCCGGGACCTAGCACAGATACGCAGTATTTT | CASSNLPGPSTDTQYF | TRBV6-2/TRBV6-3 | - | - | TRBJ2-3
TGTGCCAGCAGCTCCCCAGACGGTGAGCAGTTCTTC | CASSSPDGEQFF | TRBV7-3 | few | - | TRBJ2-1
TGTGCCAGCAACCCCCGAGGGGATTCACCCCTCCACTTT | CASNPRGDSPLHF | TRBV12-3/TRBV12-4 | few | - | TRBJ1-6
TGTGCCAGCAGCCTTAGGGTCTCTAGCACAGATACGCAGTATTTT | CASSLRVSSTDTQYF | TRBV6-5 | few | - | TRBJ2-3
TGTGCCAGCCGCCCCAGTTTAAGCGGGAGTCAAGAGACCCAGTACTTC | CASRPSLSGSQETQYF | TRBV7-2 | - | TRBD2 | TRBJ2-5
TGTGCCAGCAGCCAAGATATCCTACCAGAGCCGAACTATGGCTACACCTTC | CASSQDILPEPNYGYTF | TRBV4-2 | once | - | TRBJ1-2
TGTGCCAGCAGCTTAGAGGTCGGGGGATTCAATGAGCAGTTCTTC | CASSLEVGGFNEQFF | TRBV7-2 | - | - | TRBJ2-1
TGTGCCAGCAGCTTATTTGAGGGGGGGATTGGGTTCTTC | CASSLFEGGIGFF | TRBV7-2 | - | - | TRBJ2-1
TGCAGCGTTGAAGAAGCCGGGACAGGGGGCCGCGGCTACACCTTC | CSVEEAGTGGRGYTF | TRBV29-1 | few | TRBD1 | TRBJ1-2
TGTGCCAGCAAGGCAACGGCTAGCGGGTTGACCCAGTACTTC | CASKATASGLTQYF | TRBV2 | - | TRBD2 | TRBJ2-5
TGTGCCAGCAGCGCCGTAGTTAGGATTTCCTACGAGCAGTACTTC | CASSAVVRISYEQYF | TRBV9 | - | - | TRBJ2-7
TGTGCCAGCAGAAACACCGGGGAGCTGTTTTTT | CASRNTGELFF | TRBV7-2 | few | - | TRBJ2-2
TGCGCCAGCAGCTTGATGCCGGGACTAGCGGAAGAGACCCAGTACTTC | CASSLMPGLAEETQYF | TRBV5-1 | - | TRBD2 | TRBJ2-5
TGTGCCAGCAGCTTAGTACTGCCTCCCGAGCAGTACTTC | CASSLVLPPEQYF | TRBV7-2 | - | - | TRBJ2-7
TGTGCCAGCAGTTGGGGCTACGGGACAGAGGTTAGCTACACCTTC | CASSWGYGTEVSYTF | TRBV25-1 | - | TRBD1 | TRBJ1-2
TGTGCCAGCAGTTCGACAGGGTCCAACAATGAGCAGTTCTTC | CASSSTGSNNEQFF | TRBV12-3/TRBV12-4 | few | TRBD1 | TRBJ2-1
TGTGCCAGCAGCCAGACAGGGGCACTGAATGAGCAGTTCTTC | CASSQTGALNEQFF | TRBV12-3/TRBV12-4 | - | TRBD1 | TRBJ2-1
TGCGGTGTAGAGGGGGCAAGGAGCAATCAGCCCCAGCATTTT | CGVEGARSNQPQHF | TRBV20-1 | - | TRBD1 | TRBJ1-5
TGCGCCAGCAGCCAAGGGAGAGAGCTGTTTTTT | CASSQGRELFF | TRBV4-3 | - | - | TRBJ2-2
TGTGCCAGCAGCCGTCCTTTGGAAGAGACCCAGTACTTC | CASSRPLEETQYF | TRBV5-4 | - | - | TRBJ2-5